This T cell receptor (beta chain) was retrieved from a study of Ad26.COV2.S vaccination and SARS-CoV-2 variants. Findings of the study overall: Marked by substantial breadth, spike-specific CD8+ and CD4+ T cell responses were reportedly seen after vaccination. Comparability of non-spike TCR breadth was observed across vaccine and placebo recipients. Greater spike-specific TCR breadth was seen in vaccine recipients than in placebo recipients. Quantification of TCR breadth and depth may have yielded underestimates of total T cell responses.

This clone was seen only once. Its antigen is unknown. CDR3 length: 15 amino acids. Germline CDR1 reads SGHKS; CDR2 reads YYEKEE (reference sequence). The V end was cut by 5 bases, the J end by 5 bases, with 17 bases between. The protocol was immunoSEQ multiplex PCR, while the TCRdb copy is restricted to in-frame clones and leaves out a portion. This sample yields about 350,000 clones, of which approximately 90% are seen a single time; under 5% belongs to the top ten. The receptor comes from a human donor who had recovered from COVID-19. The chain is built from TRBV5-5 and TRBJ2-1; D is possibly TRBD1 (5 bases). The material sequenced was peripheral blood, taken after recovery from COVID-19. Written as DNA, the CDR3 is TGTGCCAGCAGTCCACAGGTTCGGGTCAACAATGAGCAGTTCTTC. As protein: CASSPQVRVNNEQFF.